Below, one TCR beta chain is given with its context. Its antigen is not known. One end of the junction does not line up with germline, which may come from a read error. The sample belongs to a study of T and B cells in COVID-19 patients. In the study overall: Peripheral blood came from COVID-19 patients with active infection or after recovery. In the active-infection cohort, about 90% of the roughly 20 patients had comorbidities linked to unfavorable COVID-19 outcome. Study findings and constraints: Active COVID-19 showed highly clonal TRB repertoires; recovery showed diversity and richness above healthy donors.

Per germline, CDR1 MNHEY and CDR2 SVGEGT. This CDR3 has 14 residues. BIOMED2 TRB-A/B primer pools were used in multiplex TRB PCR. TCRdb itself ran the multiplex PCR reads through MiXCR, one entry per CDR3 protein. The table has fewer than 2,500 distinct CDR3 sequences, 27% seen once. Blood genomic DNA input for TRB amplification was roughly 250-550 ng. The sample consisted of blood. This receptor was identified in a human donor with active COVID-19. The chain carries TRBV6-2 or TRBV6-3 and TRBJ2-7; D perhaps matches TRBD2 (5 bases). The CDR3 reads CASRSETDSYKQYF. In DNA, the CDR3 is TGTGCCAGCAGGAGCGAGACGGACTCCTACAAGCAGTACTTC.